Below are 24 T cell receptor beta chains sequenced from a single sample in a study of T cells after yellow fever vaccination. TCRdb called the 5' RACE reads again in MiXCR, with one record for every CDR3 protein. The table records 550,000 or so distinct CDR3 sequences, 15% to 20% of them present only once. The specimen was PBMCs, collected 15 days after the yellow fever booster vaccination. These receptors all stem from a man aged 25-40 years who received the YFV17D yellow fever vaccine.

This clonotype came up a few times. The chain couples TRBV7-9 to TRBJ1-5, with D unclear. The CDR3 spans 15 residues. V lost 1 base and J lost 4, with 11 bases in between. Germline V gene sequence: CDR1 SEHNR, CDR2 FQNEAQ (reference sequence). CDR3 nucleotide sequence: TGTGCCAGCAGCTTAGGGCCGGGCCTTAATCAGCCCCAGCATTTT. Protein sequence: CASSLGPGLNQPQHF.

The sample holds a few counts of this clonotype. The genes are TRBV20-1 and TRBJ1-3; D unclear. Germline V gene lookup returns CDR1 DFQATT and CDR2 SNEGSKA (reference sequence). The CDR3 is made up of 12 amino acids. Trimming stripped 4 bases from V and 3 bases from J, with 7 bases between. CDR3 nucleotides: TGCAGTGCTAAAATCAGTGGAAACACCATATATTTT. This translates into CSAKISGNTIYF.

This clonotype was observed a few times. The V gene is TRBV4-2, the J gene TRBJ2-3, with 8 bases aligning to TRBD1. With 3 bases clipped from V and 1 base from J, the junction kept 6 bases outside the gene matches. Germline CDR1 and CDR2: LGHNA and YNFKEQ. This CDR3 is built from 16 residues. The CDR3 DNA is TGTGCCAGCAGCCAGTTCCCGGGACAGGGCACAGATACGCAGTATTTT. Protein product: CASSQFPGQGTDTQYF.

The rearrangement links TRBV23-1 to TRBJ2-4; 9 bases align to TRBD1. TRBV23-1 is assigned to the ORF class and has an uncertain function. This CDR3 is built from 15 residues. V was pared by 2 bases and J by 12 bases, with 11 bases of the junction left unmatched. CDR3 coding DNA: TGCGCCAGCAGTCAACCTCGGACAGGGGAGGTTGCTCAGTACTTC. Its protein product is CASSQPRTGEVAQYF.

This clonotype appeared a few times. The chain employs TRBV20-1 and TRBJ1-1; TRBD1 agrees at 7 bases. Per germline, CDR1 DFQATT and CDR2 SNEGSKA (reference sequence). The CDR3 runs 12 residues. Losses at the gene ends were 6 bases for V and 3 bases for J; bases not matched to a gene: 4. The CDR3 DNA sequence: TGCAGTGCGCAAACAGGGGACACTGAAGCTTTCTTT. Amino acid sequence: CSAQTGDTEAFF.

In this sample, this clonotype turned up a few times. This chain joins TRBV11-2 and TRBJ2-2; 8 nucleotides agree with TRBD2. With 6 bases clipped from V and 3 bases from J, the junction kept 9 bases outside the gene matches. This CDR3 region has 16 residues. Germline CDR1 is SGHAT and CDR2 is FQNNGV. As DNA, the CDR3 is TGTGCCAGCAGGCCTCCTGGGACTAGGGACACCGGGGAGCTGTTTTTT. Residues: CASRPPGTRDTGELFF.

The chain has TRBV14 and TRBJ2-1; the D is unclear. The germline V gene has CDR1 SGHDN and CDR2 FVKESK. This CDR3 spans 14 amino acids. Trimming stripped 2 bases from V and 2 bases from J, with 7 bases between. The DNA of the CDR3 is TGTGCCAGCAGCCAACGCGGCCCCTACAATGAGCAGTTCTTC. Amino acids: CASSQRGPYNEQFF.

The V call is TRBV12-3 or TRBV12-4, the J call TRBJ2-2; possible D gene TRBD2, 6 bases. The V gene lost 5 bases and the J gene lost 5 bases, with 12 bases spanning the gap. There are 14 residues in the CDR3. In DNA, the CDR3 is TGTGCCAGCAGTCCGGGAGATCGGACCGGGGAGCTGTTTTTT. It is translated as CASSPGDRTGELFF.

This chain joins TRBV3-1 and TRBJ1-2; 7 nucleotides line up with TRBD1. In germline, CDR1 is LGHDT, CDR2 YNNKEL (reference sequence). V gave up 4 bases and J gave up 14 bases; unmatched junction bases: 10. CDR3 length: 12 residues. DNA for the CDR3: TGTGCCAGCAGCCGACAGGGCCTCTCGGCTACCTTC. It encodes CASSRQGLSATF.

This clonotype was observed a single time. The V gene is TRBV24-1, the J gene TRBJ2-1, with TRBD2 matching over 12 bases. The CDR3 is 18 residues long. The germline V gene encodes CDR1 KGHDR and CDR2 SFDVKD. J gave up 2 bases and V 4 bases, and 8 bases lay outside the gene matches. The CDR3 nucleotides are TGTGCCACCAGTGACCGCGTAACTAGCGGGAGGACCTACAATGAGCAGTTCTTC. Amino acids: CATSDRVTSGRTYNEQFF.

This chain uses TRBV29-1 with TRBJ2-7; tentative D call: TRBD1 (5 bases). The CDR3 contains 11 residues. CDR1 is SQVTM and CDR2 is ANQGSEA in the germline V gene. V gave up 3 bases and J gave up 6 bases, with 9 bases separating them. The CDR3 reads CSVDKTAEQYF. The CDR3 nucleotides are TGCAGCGTTGATAAGACAGCCGAGCAGTACTTC.

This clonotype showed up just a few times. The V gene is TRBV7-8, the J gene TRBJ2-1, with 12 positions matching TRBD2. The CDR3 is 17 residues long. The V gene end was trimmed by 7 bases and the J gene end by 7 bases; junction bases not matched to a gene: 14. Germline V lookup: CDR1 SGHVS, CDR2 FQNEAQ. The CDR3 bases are TGTGCCAGCAACAGACTAGCGGGAGTTTGGGGCGGGAATGAGCAGTTCTTC. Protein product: CASNRLAGVWGGNEQFF.

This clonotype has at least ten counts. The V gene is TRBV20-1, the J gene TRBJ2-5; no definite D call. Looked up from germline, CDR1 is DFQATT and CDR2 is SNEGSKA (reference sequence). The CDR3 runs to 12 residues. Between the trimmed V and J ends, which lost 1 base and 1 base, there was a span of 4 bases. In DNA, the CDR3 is TGCAGTGCTAGAGGGAGCCAAGAGACCCAGTACTTC. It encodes CSARGSQETQYF.

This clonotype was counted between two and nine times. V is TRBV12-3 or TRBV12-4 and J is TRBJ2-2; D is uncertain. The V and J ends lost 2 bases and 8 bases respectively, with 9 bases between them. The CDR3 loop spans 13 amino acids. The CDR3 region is CASSLSMPGELFF. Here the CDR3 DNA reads TGTGCCAGCAGTTTATCTATGCCGGGGGAGCTGTTTTTT.

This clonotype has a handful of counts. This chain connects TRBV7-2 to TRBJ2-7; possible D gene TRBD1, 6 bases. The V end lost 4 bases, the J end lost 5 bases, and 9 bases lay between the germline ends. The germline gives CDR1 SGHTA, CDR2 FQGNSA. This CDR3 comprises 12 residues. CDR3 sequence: CASSSQGHEQYF. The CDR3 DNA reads TGTGCCAGCAGCTCCCAGGGGCACGAGCAGTACTTC.

CDR3 sequence reads: CADGGYTEAFF. The CDR3 DNA follows: TGTGCCGACGGGGGGTACACTGAAGCTTTCTTT. J is TRBJ1-1 and V is TRBV21-1; the D call TRBD1 from the table was never checked on the DNA. TRBV21-1 is a listed pseudogene. CDR3 length equals 11 residues.

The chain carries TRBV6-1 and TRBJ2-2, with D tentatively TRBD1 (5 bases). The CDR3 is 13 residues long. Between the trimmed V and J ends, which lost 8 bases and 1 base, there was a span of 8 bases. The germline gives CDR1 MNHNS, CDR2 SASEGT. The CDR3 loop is CASGAVNTGELFF. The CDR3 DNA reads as TGTGCCAGCGGGGCAGTGAACACCGGGGAGCTGTTTTTT.

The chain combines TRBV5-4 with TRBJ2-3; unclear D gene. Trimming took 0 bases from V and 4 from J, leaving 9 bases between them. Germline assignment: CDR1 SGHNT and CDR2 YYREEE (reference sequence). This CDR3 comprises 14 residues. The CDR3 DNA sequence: TGTGCCAGCAGCTTGGGCCGAAACTCAGATACGCAGTATTTT. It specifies CASSLGRNSDTQYF.

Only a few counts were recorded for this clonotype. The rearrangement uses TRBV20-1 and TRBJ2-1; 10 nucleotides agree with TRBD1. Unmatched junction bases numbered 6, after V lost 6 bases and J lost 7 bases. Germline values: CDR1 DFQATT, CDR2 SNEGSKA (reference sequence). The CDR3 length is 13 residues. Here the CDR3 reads CSADRGLSNEQFF. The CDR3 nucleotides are TGCAGTGCCGACAGGGGGCTGAGTAATGAGCAGTTCTTC.

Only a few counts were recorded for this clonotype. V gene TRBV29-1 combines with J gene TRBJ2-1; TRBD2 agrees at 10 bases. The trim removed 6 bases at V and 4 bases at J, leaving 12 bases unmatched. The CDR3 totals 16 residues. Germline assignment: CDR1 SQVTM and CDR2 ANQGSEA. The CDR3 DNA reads TGCAGCGTCGATACGACTAGCGGGCCCCTTTACAATGAGCAGTTCTTC. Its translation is CSVDTTSGPLYNEQFF.

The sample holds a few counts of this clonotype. The CDR3 DNA is TGTGCCTACAGGGGCTATAACTATGGCTACACCTTC. It codes for CAYRGYNYGYTF. The chain combines TRBV25-1 with TRBJ1-2; 7 nucleotides agree with TRBD1. Germline V lookup: CDR1 MGHDK, CDR2 SYGVNS. J gave up 1 base and V 11 bases, and 4 bases lay outside the gene matches. CDR3 size: 12 residues.

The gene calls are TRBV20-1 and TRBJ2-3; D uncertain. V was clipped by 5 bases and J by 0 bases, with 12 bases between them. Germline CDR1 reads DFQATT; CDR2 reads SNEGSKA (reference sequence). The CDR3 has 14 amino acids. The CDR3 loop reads CSAEPTGSTDTQYF. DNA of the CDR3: TGCAGTGCTGAACCGACGGGTAGCACAGATACGCAGTATTTT.

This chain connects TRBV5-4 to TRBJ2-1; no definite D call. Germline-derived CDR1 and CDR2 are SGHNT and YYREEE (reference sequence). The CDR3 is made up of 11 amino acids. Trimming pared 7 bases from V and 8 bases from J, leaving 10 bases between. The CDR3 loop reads CASRPRDEQFF. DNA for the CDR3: TGTGCCAGCCGACCTCGTGATGAGCAGTTCTTC.

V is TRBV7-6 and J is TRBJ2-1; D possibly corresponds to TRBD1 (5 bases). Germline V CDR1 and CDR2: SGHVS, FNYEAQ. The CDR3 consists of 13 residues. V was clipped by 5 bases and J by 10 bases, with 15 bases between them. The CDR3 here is CASSKTQGWEQFF. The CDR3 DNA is TGTGCCAGCAGCAAAACGCAGGGCTGGGAGCAGTTCTTC. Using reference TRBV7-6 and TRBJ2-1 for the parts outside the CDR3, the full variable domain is GAGVSQSPRYKVTKRGQDVALRCDPISGHVSLYWYRQALGQGPEFLTYFNYEAQQDKSGLPNDRFSAERPEGSISTLTIQRTEQRDSAMYRCASSKTQGWEQFFGPGTRLTVL.